This record covers a single T cell receptor beta chain. The germline V gene has CDR1 SEHNR and CDR2 FQNEAQ (reference sequence). The CDR3 extends over 15 amino acids. Between the trimmed V and J ends, which lost 4 bases and 1 base, there was a span of 14 bases. The data belong to a study of blood T cell repertoires in COVID-19. Study in general: PBMCs, B-cell-depleted T cells, or T cells were the source of the cDNA or gDNA that made up the material.

In the original workflow: Cell counts per sample came from amplifying reference gene primers. Profiling relied on immunoSEQ multiplex PCR, and the TCRdb table lists in-frame clones only, not all of them. V, J and clone size reflect that table, while D and trimming were determined from the DNA. The sample holds about 32,000 clones, around 90% seen once. Sequencing used peripheral blood. This clonotype originated in a man aged 45-65 years with active or convalescent COVID-19. V is TRBV7-9 and J is TRBJ2-7; D unresolved. The CDR3 is CASSSEPRLSYEQYF. The CDR3 nucleotides are TGTGCCAGCAGCTCAGAACCCAGACTTTCCTACGAGCAGTACTTC.